Described below is a single TCR beta chain sequence and its context. Its antigen is undetermined. The protocol was immunoSEQ multiplex PCR, while the TCRdb copy is restricted to in-frame clones and leaves out a portion. This sample has roughly 380,000 clones; about 96% occur once, and the top ten carry more than 0.3%. All participating donors were Caucasian adults from Nashville, Tennessee. CCR7-negative CD45RA+ TemRA cells were combined with CD45RO+ cells to form CD8 memory. The entry originates in a study of shared clonotypes between healthy human individuals. Study conclusions and caveats: Researchers found naive subsets generally carried larger estimated richness than memory subsets.

The receptor was isolated from a man aged 25-45 years in good health. Sequencing used memory CD8+ T cells sorted from blood. Subset defined: CD45RO+ cells pooled with CCR7-negative TemRA cells.

CDR3 nucleotide sequence: TGCGCCAGCAGCTCGGCCGGTAGCTCCTACAATGAGCAGTTCTTC. It is translated as CASSSAGSSYNEQFF. The gene calls are TRBV5-1 and TRBJ2-1, with D hard to call. CDR3 length: 15 amino acids. The V end was cut by 3 bases, the J end by 0 bases, with 10 bases between. Germline values: CDR1 SGHRS, CDR2 YFSETQ.